This entry concerns a single TCR beta chain. Its cognate antigen is unknown. This sample was taken from a study of shared clonotypes between healthy human individuals. Study-wide findings and caveats: The study generally estimated greater richness for naive than memory subsets.

CDR3 length: 13 residues. CDR1 SEHNR and CDR2 FQNEAQ come from the germline V gene (reference sequence). V was shortened by 2 bases and J by 3 bases, with 8 bases between the two germline ends. Here immunoSEQ multiplex PCR was the method, and the copy in TCRdb shows in-frame clones only, minus some. The sample records about 1.5 million clones, approximately 98% being singletons. Source material: naive CD4+ T cells sorted from blood. The subset is: CD45RA+ positively selected. The receptor's source is a man aged 30-40 years in good health. J is TRBJ2-7 and V is TRBV7-9; D is unresolved. Here the CDR3 DNA reads TGTGCCAGCAGCTTAATCCAACGCTACGAGCAGTACTTC. Translated, it gives CASSLIQRYEQYF.